This TCR beta chain was retrieved from a study of glioma-infiltrating T cells. There are 18 residues in the CDR3. The V gene end was trimmed by 0 bases and the J gene end by 2 bases; junction bases not matched to a gene: 12. Germline V lookup: CDR1 LNHNV, CDR2 YYDKDF (reference sequence). This clonotype has ten or more counts. Its specificity is not known. The iRepertoire nested amplicon-rescue multiplex PCR amplified TCR alpha and beta CDR3s from RNA. Tissue mRNA or PBMC total RNA, about 85-400 ng, went into one-step reverse transcription and amplification. MiXCR was run by TCRdb on the multiplex PCR reads, yielding one entry per CDR3 protein. The sample lists about 99,000 distinct CDR3 sequences, about 28% occurring once. Points from the study as a whole: Very few CDR3 sequences were shared between tissue and blood. Above-expected tissue-blood divergence occurred in all gliomas, most in low-grade ones.

The receptor comes from a human donor with low-grade glioma or glioblastoma, undergoing nonglioma brain surgery, or in good health (not recorded which). J is TRBJ2-7 and V is TRBV15; TRBD2 agrees at 8 bases. The specimen was glioma tissue, nonneoplastic brain tissue, or PBMCs (not recorded which). CDR3 sequence: CATSRDARAGGVTYEQYF. The CDR3 DNA reads as TGTGCCACCAGCAGAGATGCCCGTGCGGGGGGAGTTACCTACGAGCAGTACTTC.